The subject of this entry is one T cell receptor (beta chain). The target antigen is unknown. Produced via immunoSEQ multiplex PCR; TCRdb's table is partial and in-frame only. The sample consists of roughly 80,000 clones, under 90% of them appearing once. The data derive from a study of OX40 agonist ivuxolimab in advanced cancers. Study details: Participants averaged approximately 60 years of age (range about 23 to 79) and were 75% to 90% male.

Study-wide results and limits: CD8+ T cells showed, on average, more clonal expansion than CD4+ cells. Both blood CD4+ and CD8+ T cells showed clonal growth by week 6 at 0.1 to 3.0 mg/kg.

Sequenced here: CD4+ or CD8+ T cells sorted from blood, sampled in a trial of the OX40 agonist ivuxolimab. This TCR was recovered from an adult with an advanced solid tumor such as melanoma, head and neck, liver or kidney cancer.

The CDR3 nucleotides read TGTGCCAGCGAGCGCGGGTTTTCCCAGCCCCAGCATTTT. Protein sequence: CASERGFSQPQHF. The chain links TRBV6-1 to TRBJ1-5; D gene uncertain. Looked up from germline, CDR1 is MNHNS and CDR2 is SASEGT. Trimming took off 8 bases at V and 7 bases at J, with 15 bases between the two ends. The CDR3 consists of 13 residues.